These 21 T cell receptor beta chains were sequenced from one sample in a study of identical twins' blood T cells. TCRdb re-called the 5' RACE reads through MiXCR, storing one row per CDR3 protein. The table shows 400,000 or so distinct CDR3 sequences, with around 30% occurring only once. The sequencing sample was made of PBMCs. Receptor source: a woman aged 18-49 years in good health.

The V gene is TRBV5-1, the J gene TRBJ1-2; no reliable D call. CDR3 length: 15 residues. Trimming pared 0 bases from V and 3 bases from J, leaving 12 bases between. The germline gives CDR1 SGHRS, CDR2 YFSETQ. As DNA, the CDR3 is TGCGCCAGCAGCTTGGCATACCGGGTCCACTATGGCTACACCTTC. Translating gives CASSLAYRVHYGYTF.

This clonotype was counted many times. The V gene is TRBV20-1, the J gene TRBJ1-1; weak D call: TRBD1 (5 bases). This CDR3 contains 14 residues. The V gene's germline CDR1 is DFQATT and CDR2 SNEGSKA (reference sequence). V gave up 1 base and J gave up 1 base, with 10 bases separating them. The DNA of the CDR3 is TGCAGTGCTAGAGGAGATGGGGGGAACACTGAAGCTTTCTTT. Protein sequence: CSARGDGGNTEAFF.

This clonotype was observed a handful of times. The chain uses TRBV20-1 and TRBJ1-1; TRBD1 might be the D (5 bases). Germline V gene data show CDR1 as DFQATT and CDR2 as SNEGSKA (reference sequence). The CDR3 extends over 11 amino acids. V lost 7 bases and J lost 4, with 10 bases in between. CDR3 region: CSVTGGTEAFF. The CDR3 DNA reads TGCAGTGTTACGGGGGGCACTGAAGCTTTCTTT.

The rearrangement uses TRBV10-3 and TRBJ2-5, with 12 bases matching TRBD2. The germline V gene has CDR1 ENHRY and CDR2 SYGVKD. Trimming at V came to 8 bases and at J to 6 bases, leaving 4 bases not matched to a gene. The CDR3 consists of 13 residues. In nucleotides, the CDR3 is TGTGCCATCGGACTAGCGGGACCAAAGACCCAGTACTTC. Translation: CAIGLAGPKTQYF.

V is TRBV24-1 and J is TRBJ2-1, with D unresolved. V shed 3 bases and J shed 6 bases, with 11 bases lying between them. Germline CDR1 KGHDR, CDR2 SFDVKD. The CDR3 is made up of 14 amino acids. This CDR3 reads CATSDPRIGNEQFF. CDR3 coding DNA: TGTGCCACCAGTGATCCCCGTATCGGCAATGAGCAGTTCTTC.

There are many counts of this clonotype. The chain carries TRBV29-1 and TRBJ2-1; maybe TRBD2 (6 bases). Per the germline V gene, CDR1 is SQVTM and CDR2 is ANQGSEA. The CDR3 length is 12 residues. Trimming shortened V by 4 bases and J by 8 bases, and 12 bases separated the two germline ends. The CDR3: CSVVEGQDEQFF. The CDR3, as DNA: TGCAGCGTTGTGGAGGGGCAGGATGAGCAGTTCTTC.

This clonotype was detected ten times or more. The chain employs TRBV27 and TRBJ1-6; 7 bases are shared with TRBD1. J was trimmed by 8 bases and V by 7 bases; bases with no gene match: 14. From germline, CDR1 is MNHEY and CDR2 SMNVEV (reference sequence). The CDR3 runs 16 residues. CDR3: CASTLRPGTEDSPLHF. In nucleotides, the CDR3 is TGTGCCAGCACCCTCCGCCCCGGGACAGAAGATTCACCCCTCCACTTT.

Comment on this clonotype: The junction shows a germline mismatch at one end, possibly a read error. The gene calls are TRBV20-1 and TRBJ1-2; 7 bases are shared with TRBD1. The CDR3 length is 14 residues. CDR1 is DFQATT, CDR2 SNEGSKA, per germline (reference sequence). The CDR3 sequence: CSTRPTGSDYGYTF. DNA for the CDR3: TGCAGTACTAGACCGACAGGGAGTGACTATGGCTACACCTTC.

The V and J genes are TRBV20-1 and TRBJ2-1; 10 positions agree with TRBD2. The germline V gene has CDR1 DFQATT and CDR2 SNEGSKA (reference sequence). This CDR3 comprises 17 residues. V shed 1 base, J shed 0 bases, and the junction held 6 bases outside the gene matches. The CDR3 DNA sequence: TGCAGTGCTAGAGGAGGTAGCGGGGGGAACTCCTACAATGAGCAGTTCTTC. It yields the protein CSARGGSGGNSYNEQFF.

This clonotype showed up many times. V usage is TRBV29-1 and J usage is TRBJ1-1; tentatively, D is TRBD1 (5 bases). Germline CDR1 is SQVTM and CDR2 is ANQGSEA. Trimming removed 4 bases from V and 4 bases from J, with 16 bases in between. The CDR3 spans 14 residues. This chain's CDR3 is CSVAMAGRGTEAFF. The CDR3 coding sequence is TGCAGCGTTGCCATGGCAGGGAGAGGCACTGAAGCTTTCTTT. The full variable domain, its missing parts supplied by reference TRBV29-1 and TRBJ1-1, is SAVISQKPSRDICQRGTSLTIQCQVDSQVTMMFWYRQQPGQSLTLIATANQGSEATYESGFVIDKFPISRPNLTFSTLTVSNMSPEDSSIYLCSVAMAGRGTEAFFGQGTRLTVV.

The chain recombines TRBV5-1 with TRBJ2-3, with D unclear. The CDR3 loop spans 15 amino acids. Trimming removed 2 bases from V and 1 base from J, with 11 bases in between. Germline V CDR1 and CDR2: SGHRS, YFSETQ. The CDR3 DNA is TGCGCCAGCAGCTTAGGGTCGGCCGGCACAGATACGCAGTATTTT. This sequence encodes CASSLGSAGTDTQYF. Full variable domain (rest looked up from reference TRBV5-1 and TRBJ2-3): KAGVTQTPRYLIKTRGQQVTLSCSPISGHRSVSWYQQTPGQGLQFLFEYFSETQRNKGNFPGRFSGRQFSNSRSEMNVSTLELGDSALYLCASSLGSAGTDTQYFGPGTRLTVL.

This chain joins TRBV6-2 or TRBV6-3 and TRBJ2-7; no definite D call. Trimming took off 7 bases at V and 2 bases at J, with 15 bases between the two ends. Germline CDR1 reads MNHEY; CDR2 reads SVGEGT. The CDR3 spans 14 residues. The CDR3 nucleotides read TGTGCCAGCAACCTACACGGGTCGACCTACGAGCAGTACTTC. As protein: CASNLHGSTYEQYF.

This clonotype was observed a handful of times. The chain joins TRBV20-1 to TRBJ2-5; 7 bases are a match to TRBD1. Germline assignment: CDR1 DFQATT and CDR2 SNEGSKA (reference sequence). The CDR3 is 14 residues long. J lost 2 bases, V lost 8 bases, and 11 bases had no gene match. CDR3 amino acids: CSSYRDRAQETQYF. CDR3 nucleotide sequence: TGCAGTAGTTACCGGGACAGAGCACAAGAGACCCAGTACTTC.

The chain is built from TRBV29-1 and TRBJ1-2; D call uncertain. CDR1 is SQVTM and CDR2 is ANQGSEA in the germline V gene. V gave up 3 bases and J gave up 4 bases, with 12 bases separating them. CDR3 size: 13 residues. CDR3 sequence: CSVDVVQAYGYTF. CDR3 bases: TGCAGCGTTGACGTCGTCCAGGCCTATGGCTACACCTTC.

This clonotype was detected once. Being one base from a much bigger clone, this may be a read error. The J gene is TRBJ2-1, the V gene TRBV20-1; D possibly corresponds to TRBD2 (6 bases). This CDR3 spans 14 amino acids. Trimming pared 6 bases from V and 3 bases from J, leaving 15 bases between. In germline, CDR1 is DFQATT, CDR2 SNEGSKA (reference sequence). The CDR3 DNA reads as TGCAGTGCCATGGGGCGGGATCACTACAATGAGCAGTTCTTC. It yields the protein CSAMGRDHYNEQFF.

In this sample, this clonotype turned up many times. The CDR3, as DNA: TGTGCCAGCAGTGAAACCCGGACAGGGGGGAACACTGAAGCTTTCTTT. It yields the protein CASSETRTGGNTEAFF. The chain joins TRBV2 to TRBJ1-1, with 10 bases aligning to TRBD1. With V trimmed by 2 bases and J by 1 base, 4 bases remained unmatched. This CDR3 contains 16 residues. CDR1 and CDR2 (germline): SNHLY, FYNNEI.

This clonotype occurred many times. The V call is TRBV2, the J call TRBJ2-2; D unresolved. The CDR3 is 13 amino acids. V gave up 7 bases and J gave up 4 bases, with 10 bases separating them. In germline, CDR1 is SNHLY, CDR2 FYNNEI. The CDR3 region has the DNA TGTGCCAGCATTTGGAAGGTCACCGGGGAGCTGTTTTTT. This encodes CASIWKVTGELFF. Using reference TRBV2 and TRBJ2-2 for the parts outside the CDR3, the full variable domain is EPEVTQTPSHQVTQMGQEVILRCVPISNHLYFYWYRQILGQKVEFLVSFYNNEISEKSEIFDDQFSVERPDGSNFTLKIRSTKLEDSAMYFCASIWKVTGELFFGEGSRLTVL.

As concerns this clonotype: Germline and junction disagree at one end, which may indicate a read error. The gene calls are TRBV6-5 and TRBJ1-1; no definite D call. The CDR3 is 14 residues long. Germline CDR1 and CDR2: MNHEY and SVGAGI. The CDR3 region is CASSYSGGNTGAFF. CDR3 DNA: TGTGCCAGCAGTTACTCGGGCGGGAACACTGGAGCTTTCTTT.

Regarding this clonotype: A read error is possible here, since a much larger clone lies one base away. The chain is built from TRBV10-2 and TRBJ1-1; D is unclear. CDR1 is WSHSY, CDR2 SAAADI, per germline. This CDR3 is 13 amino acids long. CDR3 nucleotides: TGCACCAGCTTGCTCACCTCAAACGCTGAAGCTTTCTTT. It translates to CTSLLTSNAEAFF.

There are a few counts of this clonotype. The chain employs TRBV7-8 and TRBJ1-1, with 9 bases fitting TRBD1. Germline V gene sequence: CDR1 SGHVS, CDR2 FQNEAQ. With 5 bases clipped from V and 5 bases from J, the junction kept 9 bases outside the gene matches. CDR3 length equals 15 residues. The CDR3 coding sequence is TGTGCCAGCAGCAAACAGGGGGCGTCATGGACTGAAGCTTTCTTT. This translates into CASSKQGASWTEAFF.

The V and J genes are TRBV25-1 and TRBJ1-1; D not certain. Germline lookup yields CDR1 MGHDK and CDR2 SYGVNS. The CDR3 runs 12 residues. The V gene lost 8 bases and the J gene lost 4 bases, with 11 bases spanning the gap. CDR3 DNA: TGTGCCAGCGGGTGGAGAGGCACTGAAGCTTTCTTT. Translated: CASGWRGTEAFF.